Listed here is a single T cell receptor beta chain. The antigen is not known. The data are from a study of T cells in narcolepsy. Regarding the study as a whole: Some memory CD4+ repertoires had no autoreactive clone sequences.

The protocol was immunoSEQ multiplex PCR, while the TCRdb copy is restricted to in-frame clones and leaves out a portion. The table includes some 33,000 clones, roughly 88% detected once. Trimming took off 4 bases at V and 0 bases at J, with 14 bases between the two ends. CDR1 SNHLY and CDR2 FYNNEI come from the germline V gene. The CDR3 covers 16 residues. This sequence was found in a human donor with narcolepsy. The chain joins TRBV2 to TRBJ2-3; no clear D. Sequenced: CD45RA- memory CD4+ T cells from PBMCs. The CDR3 DNA follows: TGTGCCAGCAGTGGGGGTCGGGTCGGTAGCACAGATACGCAGTATTTT. Protein: CASSGGRVGSTDTQYF.